These 30 T cell receptor beta chains were all obtained from the same sample, sequenced in a study of CD8+CD57+ T cells in acquired aplastic anemia. Investigators profiled TCR beta VDJ and CDR3 from genomic DNA template. TCRdb itself ran the reads through MiXCR, one entry per CDR3 protein. The repertoire holds 150,000 or so distinct CDR3 sequences, with approximately 52% as singletons. All sequencing subjects had displayed CD8+CD57+ cell expansion on flow cytometry. Sequencing was performed on sorted CD4+, CD8+, or CD8+CD57+ T cells (not recorded which) from PBMCs. The receptors come from a human donor with aplastic anemia.

This clonotype was counted at least ten times. This chain joins TRBV12-3 or TRBV12-4 and TRBJ1-2; D is possibly TRBD1 (5 bases). The CDR3 contains 12 residues. The ends were cut back, 8 bases at V and 8 bases at J, with 15 bases in the middle. CDR3 sequence reads: CASGGGKRGYTF. In DNA form, the CDR3 reads TGTGCCAGCGGGGGGGGAAAACGGGGCTACACCTTC.

The V gene is TRBV11-2, the J gene TRBJ2-6, with D possibly matching TRBD1 (5 bases). Germline-derived CDR1 and CDR2 are SGHAT and FQNNGV. The CDR3 is 19 residues long. V was clipped by 3 bases and J by 0 bases, with 18 bases between them. Here the CDR3 DNA reads TGTGCCAGCAGCTTGGGGTGGGGCAGGGATATCTCTGGGGCCAACGTCCTGACTTTC. Protein: CASSLGWGRDISGANVLTF.

V usage is TRBV15 and J usage is TRBJ1-5; D is ambiguous. This CDR3 contains 13 residues. Trimming cost V 3 bases and J 4 bases, with 7 bases left between them. CDR1 is LNHNV and CDR2 is YYDKDF in the germline V gene (reference sequence). This chain's CDR3 is CATSRVQNQPQHF. The DNA for the CDR3 is TGTGCCACCAGCAGGGTCCAAAATCAGCCCCAGCATTTT.

The J gene is TRBJ1-6, the V gene TRBV2, with unresolved D. Germline V CDR1 and CDR2: SNHLY, FYNNEI. V was cut by 4 bases and J by 0 bases, with 13 bases left in between. CDR3 length: 17 amino acids. The CDR3 here is CASSGFVASSYNSPLHF. The CDR3 bases are TGTGCCAGCAGTGGGTTTGTGGCGAGCTCCTATAATTCACCCCTCCACTTT.

This clonotype was observed a single time. This sequence joins TRBV20-1 and TRBJ2-7, with 11 bases lining up with TRBD2. V gave up 3 bases and J gave up 6 bases; unmatched junction bases: 7. Looked up from germline, CDR1 is DFQATT and CDR2 is SNEGSKA (reference sequence). This CDR3 is 14 amino acids long. The CDR3 DNA is TGCAGTGCTAGCATCCCTAGCGGGAGGCGCGAGCAGTACTTC. Protein: CSASIPSGRREQYF.

With respect to this clonotype: One end of the junction is discordant with germline, which a read error may explain. This rearrangement joins TRBV19 to TRBJ2-5; no firm D call. CDR1 LNHDA and CDR2 SQIVND come from the germline V gene (reference sequence). This CDR3 has 12 amino acids. The chain's CDR3 is CASSSDQETQYF. The CDR3 DNA reads TGCGCCAGTAGTTCGGACCAAGAGACCCAGTACTTC.

This chain joins TRBV7-8 and TRBJ2-5; D may correspond to TRBD1 or TRBD2 (6 bases each). The length of the CDR3 is 14 residues. The V end was cut by 2 bases, the J end by 5 bases, with 12 bases between. Germline V lookup: CDR1 SGHVS, CDR2 FQNEAQ. Here the CDR3 DNA reads TGTGCCAGCAGCTTAAGGGGGGCCGGGGAGACCCAGTACTTC. This encodes CASSLRGAGETQYF. The complete variable domain, with remaining parts taken from reference TRBV7-8 and TRBJ2-5, reads GAGVSQSPRYKVAKRGQDVALRCDPISGHVSLFWYQQALGQGPEFLTYFQNEAQLDKSGLPSDRFFAERPEGSVSTLKIQRTQQEDSAVYLCASSLRGAGETQYFGPGTRLLVL.

This clonotype has at least ten counts. This sequence joins TRBV2 and TRBJ2-3, with D perhaps assigned TRBD1 or TRBD2 (6 bases each). Germline lookup yields CDR1 SNHLY and CDR2 FYNNEI. The CDR3 runs 15 residues. The ends were cut back, 8 bases at V and 1 base at J, with 16 bases in the middle. The CDR3 spells CASYFFGGRTDTQYF. The DNA of the CDR3 is TGTGCCAGCTATTTTTTCGGGGGCCGCACAGATACGCAGTATTTT.

This clonotype was seen ten or more times. The V gene is TRBV4-1, the J gene TRBJ2-3; 9 bases line up with TRBD2. The CDR3 is 17 amino acids. Unmatched junction bases numbered 13, after V lost 1 base and J lost 8 bases. Germline V lookup: CDR1 MGHRA, CDR2 YSYEKL. The CDR3 spells CASSQATGLAEWGTQYF. DNA for the CDR3: TGCGCCAGCAGCCAAGCCACGGGACTAGCAGAATGGGGTACGCAGTATTTT.

The rearrangement joins TRBV24-1 to TRBJ2-1; 7 positions agree with TRBD2. V was pared by 6 bases and J by 0 bases, with 4 bases of the junction left unmatched. This CDR3 contains 15 residues. Per the germline V gene, CDR1 is KGHDR and CDR2 is SFDVKD. CDR3 residues: CATSSGARSYNEQFF. The CDR3, as DNA: TGTGCCACCAGTAGCGGGGCCCGCTCCTACAATGAGCAGTTCTTC.

This clonotype appeared many times. The CDR3, as DNA: TGTGCCAGCAGCCAGTCGGGGACAGGGCCCTACGAGCAGTACTTC. Its protein is CASSQSGTGPYEQYF. The gene calls are TRBV12-3 or TRBV12-4 and TRBJ2-7; 9 bases map to TRBD1. After removal of 6 bases from V and 2 bases from J, the junction contained 8 bases not matched to a gene. The CDR3 contains 15 residues.

This clonotype was seen repeatedly, ten times or more. The rearrangement uses TRBV19 and TRBJ2-2; 9 bases match TRBD2. The CDR3 consists of 17 residues. Per the germline V gene, CDR1 is LNHDA and CDR2 is SQIVND (reference sequence). Unmatched junction bases numbered 11, after V lost 5 bases and J lost 4 bases. The CDR3 region has the DNA TGTGCCAGTAGTTCCGGGCGGCGGGGGGGGTTCACCGGGGAGCTGTTTTTT. It translates to CASSSGRRGGFTGELFF.

This clonotype was seen a handful of times. Relative to the germline gene, one junction end is altered; a read error may explain this. J is TRBJ2-2 and V is TRBV10-3; the match to TRBD2 covers 13 bases. Germline-derived CDR1 and CDR2 are ENHRY and SYGVKD. This CDR3 comprises 18 residues. The CDR3 DNA reads as TGTGCCATCAGTGATTGGACTAGCGGGAGAGGGAACACCGAGGAGCTGTTTTTT. Encoded protein: CAISDWTSGRGNTEELFF.

The V and J genes are TRBV19 and TRBJ1-6, with D possibly TRBD1 on 5 matching bases. There are 14 residues in the CDR3. Germline values: CDR1 LNHDA, CDR2 SQIVND (reference sequence). V shed 6 bases and J shed 10 bases, with 16 bases lying between them. The CDR3 loop reads CASSTRDYRSPLHF. CDR3 coding DNA: TGTGCCAGTAGCACCCGGGACTACAGATCACCCCTCCACTTT.

This clonotype was counted many times. The chain couples TRBV12-3 or TRBV12-4 to TRBJ2-7; D not certain. CDR3 size: 11 residues. The V gene lost 3 bases and the J gene lost 7 bases, with 7 bases spanning the gap. In DNA form, the CDR3 reads TGTGCCAGCAGTTTCGCCACAGAGCAGTACTTC. Its translation is CASSFATEQYF.

The chain carries TRBV10-3 and TRBJ2-1; no clear D. This CDR3 contains 12 residues. The germline V gene has CDR1 ENHRY and CDR2 SYGVKD. Trimming took 4 bases from V and 5 from J, leaving 6 bases between them. CDR3 amino acids: CAISVGHNEQFF. The CDR3 bases are TGTGCCATCAGTGTAGGGCACAATGAGCAGTTCTTC.

This clonotype appeared once. The chain employs TRBV20-1 and TRBJ2-2; D call uncertain. Trimming left V 6 bases short and J 5 bases short, with 7 bases between. Looked up from germline, CDR1 is DFQATT and CDR2 is SNEGSKA (reference sequence). The CDR3 runs to 11 residues. The CDR3 protein is CSAQRTGELFF. The CDR3 DNA is TGCAGTGCCCAGAGAACCGGGGAGCTGTTTTTT.

The sample holds a few counts of this clonotype. The CDR3 region is CASSPQTSGGQETQYF. The DNA of the CDR3 is TGTGCCAGCAGCCCACAGACTAGCGGGGGGCAAGAGACCCAGTACTTC. The rearrangement links TRBV7-3 to TRBJ2-5; TRBD2 matches at 13 bases. CDR1 SGHTA and CDR2 FQGTGA come from the germline V gene. The CDR3 consists of 16 residues. J lost 2 bases, V lost 5 bases, and 5 bases had no gene match.

This clonotype was observed many times. V gene TRBV10-2 combines with J gene TRBJ1-2; 9 bases fit TRBD1. CDR1 is WSHSY, CDR2 SAAADI, per germline. This CDR3 contains 16 residues. V lost 8 bases and J lost 4; bases outside the gene matches: 14. The CDR3 nucleotides are TGCGCCAGCCACTCTACCGGGACAGGGCAACCCTATGGCTACACCTTC. Translated, it gives CASHSTGTGQPYGYTF.

The gene calls are TRBV20-1 and TRBJ1-1, with D uncertain. The CDR3 contains 12 residues. Germline V lookup: CDR1 DFQATT, CDR2 SNEGSKA (reference sequence). The V end was cut by 6 bases, the J end by 0 bases, with 8 bases between. CDR3 region: CSAPRLNTEAFF. The DNA for the CDR3 is TGCAGTGCCCCTCGACTGAACACTGAAGCTTTCTTT.

This clonotype has more than one count but fewer than ten. The rearrangement uses TRBV24-1 and TRBJ1-2, with 8 bases that match TRBD1. CDR1 and CDR2 (germline): KGHDR, SFDVKD. The CDR3 contains 15 residues. The junction had 11 bases not matched to a gene; V was cut back by 4 bases and J by 8 bases. Here the CDR3 DNA reads TGTGCCACCAGTGACACTTACCAGGGGGCGCAAGGCTACACCTTC. It encodes CATSDTYQGAQGYTF.

Concerning this clonotype itself: One end of the junction fails to match germline, which may point to a read error. This sequence joins TRBV20-1 and TRBJ2-7; D uncertain. Germline-derived CDR1 and CDR2 are DFQATT and SNEGSKA (reference sequence). This CDR3 is built from 13 residues. The chain's CDR3 is CGARDLDSYEQYF. The CDR3 DNA reads as TGCGGTGCTAGAGACCTTGACTCCTACGAGCAGTACTTC.

This clonotype was counted a few times. The J gene is TRBJ1-2, the V gene TRBV28; no reliable D call. The V and J ends lost 7 bases and 4 bases respectively, with 13 bases between them. The CDR3 is 13 residues long. The germline V gene has CDR1 MDHEN and CDR2 SYDVKM. The CDR3 DNA reads as TGTGCCAGCACTTACTTAAGACGCTATGGCTACACCTTC. Protein product: CASTYLRRYGYTF.

The chain is built from TRBV10-2 and TRBJ1-5, with D perhaps matching TRBD1 (6 bases). The CDR3 has 15 residues. Trimming pared 9 bases from V and 1 base from J, leaving 16 bases between. Germline CDR1 and CDR2: WSHSY and SAAADI. CDR3 amino acids: CASRGAGASNQPQHF. The CDR3 nucleotides read TGCGCCAGTCGGGGGGCGGGGGCCAGCAATCAGCCCCAGCATTTT.

This clonotype was detected ten times or more. This chain connects TRBV4-1 to TRBJ1-6; 10 bases are shared with TRBD1. The CDR3 is made up of 14 amino acids. Trimming removed 5 bases from V and 8 bases from J; junction bases left unmatched: 3. CDR1 MGHRA and CDR2 YSYEKL come from the germline V gene. CDR3 amino acids: CASSFGTGDSPLHF. Here the CDR3 DNA reads TGCGCCAGCAGCTTCGGGACAGGGGATTCACCCCTCCACTTT.

This clonotype was observed at least ten times. The CDR3 loop reads CASSFGGGDTQYF. CDR3 sequence (DNA): TGCGCCAGCAGCTTTGGGGGTGGGGATACGCAGTATTTT. This sequence joins TRBV5-1 and TRBJ2-3; D possibly uses TRBD1 or TRBD2 (5 bases each). The CDR3 extends over 13 amino acids. Germline values: CDR1 SGHRS, CDR2 YFSETQ. Trimming left V 2 bases short and J 6 bases short, with 10 bases between.

Concerning this clonotype itself: A read error may explain this, as a much larger clone is one base away. The J gene is TRBJ2-1, the V gene TRBV7-3; D is uncertain. CDR1 is SGHTA, CDR2 FQGTGA, per germline. The CDR3 runs to 15 residues. This chain's CDR3 is CASSPTLLGYDEQFF. The CDR3 bases are TGTGCCAGCAGCCCAACCCTATTGGGCTACGATGAGCAGTTCTTC. The full variable domain, its missing parts supplied by reference TRBV7-3 and TRBJ2-1, is GAGVSQTPSNKVTEKGKYVELRCDPISGHTALYWYRQSLGQGPEFLIYFQGTGAADDSGLPNDRFFAVRPEGSVSTLKIQRTERGDSAVYLCASSPTLLGYDEQFFGPGTRLTVL.

This clonotype appeared a single time. The chain uses TRBV5-1 and TRBJ1-4; possibly TRBD1 for D (5 bases). This CDR3 region has 14 residues. Deletions cut 5 bases from V and 4 bases from J, with 12 bases between. CDR1 is SGHRS and CDR2 is YFSETQ in the germline V gene. CDR3 sequence (DNA): TGCGCCAGCAGTCGACGGGACGGTAATGAAAAACTGTTTTTT. Protein: CASSRRDGNEKLFF.

This chain connects TRBV20-1 to TRBJ2-3; D may be TRBD1 (6 bases). Per the germline V gene, CDR1 is DFQATT and CDR2 is SNEGSKA (reference sequence). The V and J ends lost 0 bases and 5 bases respectively, with 12 bases between them. CDR3 length: 14 residues. The CDR3 protein is CSARELMTGDTQYF. The CDR3 coding sequence is TGCAGTGCTAGAGAACTAATGACAGGAGATACGCAGTATTTT.

In this sample, this clonotype turned up many times. This sequence joins TRBV10-2 and TRBJ2-3; the D is unclear. The length of the CDR3 is 14 residues. CDR1 and CDR2 (germline): WSHSY, SAAADI. Trimming pared 3 bases from V and 2 bases from J, leaving 9 bases between. The CDR3 is CASSEGQITDTQYF. The CDR3 region has the DNA TGCGCCAGCAGTGAAGGGCAGATCACAGATACGCAGTATTTT.